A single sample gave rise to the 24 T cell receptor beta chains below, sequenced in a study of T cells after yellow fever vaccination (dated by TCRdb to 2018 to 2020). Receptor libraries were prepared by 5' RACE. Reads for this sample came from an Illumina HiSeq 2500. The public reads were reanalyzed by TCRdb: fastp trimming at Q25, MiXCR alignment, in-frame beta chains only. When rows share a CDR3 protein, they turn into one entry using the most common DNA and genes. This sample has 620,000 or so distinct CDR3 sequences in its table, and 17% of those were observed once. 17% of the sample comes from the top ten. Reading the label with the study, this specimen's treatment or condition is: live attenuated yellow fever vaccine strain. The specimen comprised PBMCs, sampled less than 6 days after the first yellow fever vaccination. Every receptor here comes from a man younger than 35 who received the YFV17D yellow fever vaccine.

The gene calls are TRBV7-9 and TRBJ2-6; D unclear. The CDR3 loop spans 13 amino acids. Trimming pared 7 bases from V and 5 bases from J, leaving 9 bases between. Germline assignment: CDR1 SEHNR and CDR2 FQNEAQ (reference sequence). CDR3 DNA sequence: TGTGCCAGCACCTTCGGTCGGGCCAACGTCCTGACTTTC. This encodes CASTFGRANVLTF. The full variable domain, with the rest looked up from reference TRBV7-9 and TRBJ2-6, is DTGVSQNPRHKITKRGQNVTFRCDPISEHNRLYWYRQTLGQGPEFLTYFQNEAQLEKSRLLSDRFSAERPKGSFSTLEIQRTEQGDSAMYLCASTFGRANVLTFGAGSRLTVL.

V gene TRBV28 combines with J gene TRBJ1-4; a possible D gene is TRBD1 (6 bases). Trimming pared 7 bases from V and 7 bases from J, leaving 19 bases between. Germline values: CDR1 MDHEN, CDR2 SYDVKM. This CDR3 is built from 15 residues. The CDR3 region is CASTPPQGHGEKLFF. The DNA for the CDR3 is TGTGCCAGCACCCCCCCACAGGGCCATGGTGAAAAACTGTTTTTT.

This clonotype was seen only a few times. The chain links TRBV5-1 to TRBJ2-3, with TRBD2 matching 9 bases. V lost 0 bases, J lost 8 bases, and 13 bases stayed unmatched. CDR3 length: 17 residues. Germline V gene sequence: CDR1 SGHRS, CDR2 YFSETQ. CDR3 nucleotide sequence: TGCGCCAGCAGCTTGGTTTTACTAGCGGGTCGCGGGGGTACGCAGTATTTT. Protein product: CASSLVLLAGRGGTQYF.

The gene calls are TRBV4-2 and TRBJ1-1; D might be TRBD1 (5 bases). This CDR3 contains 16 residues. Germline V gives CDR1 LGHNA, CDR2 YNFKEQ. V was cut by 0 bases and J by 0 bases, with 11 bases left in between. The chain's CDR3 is CASSQEGGTMNTEAFF. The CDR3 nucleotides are TGTGCCAGCAGCCAAGAAGGAGGGACGATGAACACTGAAGCTTTCTTT.

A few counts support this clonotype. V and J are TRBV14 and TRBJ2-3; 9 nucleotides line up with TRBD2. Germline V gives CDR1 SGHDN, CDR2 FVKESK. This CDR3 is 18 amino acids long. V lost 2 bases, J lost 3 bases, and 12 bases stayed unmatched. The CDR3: CASSQFLGLAKGTDTQYF. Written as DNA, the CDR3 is TGTGCCAGCAGCCAATTCCTGGGACTAGCTAAAGGGACAGATACGCAGTATTTT.

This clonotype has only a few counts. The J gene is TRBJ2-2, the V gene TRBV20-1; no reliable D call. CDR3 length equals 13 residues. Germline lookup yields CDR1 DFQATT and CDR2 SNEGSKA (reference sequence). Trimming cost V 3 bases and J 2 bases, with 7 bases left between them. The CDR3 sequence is CSASLANTGELFF. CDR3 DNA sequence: TGCAGTGCTAGTTTAGCAAACACCGGGGAGCTGTTTTTT.

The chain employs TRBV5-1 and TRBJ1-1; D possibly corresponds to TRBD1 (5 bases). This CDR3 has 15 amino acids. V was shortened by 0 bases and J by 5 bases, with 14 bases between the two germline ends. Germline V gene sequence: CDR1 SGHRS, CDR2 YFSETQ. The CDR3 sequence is CASSLVGGRGTEAFF. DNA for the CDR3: TGCGCCAGCAGCTTGGTGGGGGGACGGGGAACTGAAGCTTTCTTT. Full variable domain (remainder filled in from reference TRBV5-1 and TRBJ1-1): KAGVTQTPRYLIKTRGQQVTLSCSPISGHRSVSWYQQTPGQGLQFLFEYFSETQRNKGNFPGRFSGRQFSNSRSEMNVSTLELGDSALYLCASSLVGGRGTEAFFGQGTRLTVV.

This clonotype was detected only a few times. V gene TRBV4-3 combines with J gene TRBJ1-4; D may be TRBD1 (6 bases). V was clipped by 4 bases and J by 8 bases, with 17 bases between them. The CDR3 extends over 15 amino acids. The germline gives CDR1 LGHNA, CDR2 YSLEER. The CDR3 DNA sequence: TGCGCCAGCAGCCTCAAAAGGGGGGTCGAAGAAAAACTGTTTTTT. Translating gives CASSLKRGVEEKLFF.

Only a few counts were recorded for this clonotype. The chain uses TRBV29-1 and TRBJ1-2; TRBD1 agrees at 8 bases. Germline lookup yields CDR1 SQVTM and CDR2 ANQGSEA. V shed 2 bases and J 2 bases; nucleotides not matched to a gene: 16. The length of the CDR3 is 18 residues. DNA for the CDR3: TGCAGCGTTGAACTCACCCGAGGGTGGGCAGGGGGCAACTATGGCTACACCTTC. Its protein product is CSVELTRGWAGGNYGYTF. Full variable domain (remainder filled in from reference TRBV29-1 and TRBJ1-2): SAVISQKPSRDICQRGTSLTIQCQVDSQVTMMFWYRQQPGQSLTLIATANQGSEATYESGFVIDKFPISRPNLTFSTLTVSNMSPEDSSIYLCSVELTRGWAGGNYGYTFGSGTRLTVV.

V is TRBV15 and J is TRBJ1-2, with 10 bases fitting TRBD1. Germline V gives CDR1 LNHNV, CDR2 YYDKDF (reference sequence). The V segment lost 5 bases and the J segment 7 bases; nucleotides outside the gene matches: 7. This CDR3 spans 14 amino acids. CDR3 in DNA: TGTGCCACCAGCTCAGGACAGGGGGATACTGGCTACACCTTC. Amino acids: CATSSGQGDTGYTF.

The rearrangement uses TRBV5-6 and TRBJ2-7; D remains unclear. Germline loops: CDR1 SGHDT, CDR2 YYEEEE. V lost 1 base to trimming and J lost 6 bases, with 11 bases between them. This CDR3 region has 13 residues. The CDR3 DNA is TGTGCCAGCAGCTTGTGGGGTATTGGCGAGCAGTACTTC. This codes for CASSLWGIGEQYF.

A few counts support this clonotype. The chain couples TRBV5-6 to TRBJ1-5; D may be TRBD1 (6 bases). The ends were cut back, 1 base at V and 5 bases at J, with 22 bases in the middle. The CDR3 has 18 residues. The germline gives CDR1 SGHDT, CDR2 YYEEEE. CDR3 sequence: CASSLSWGAPTLYQPQHF. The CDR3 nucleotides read TGTGCCAGCAGCTTGTCGTGGGGGGCACCGACCCTTTATCAGCCCCAGCATTTT. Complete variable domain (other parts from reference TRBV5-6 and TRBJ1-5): DAGVTQSPTHLIKTRGQQVTLRCSPKSGHDTVSWYQQALGQGPQFIFQYYEEEERQRGNFPDRFSGHQFPNYSSELNVNALLLGDSALYLCASSLSWGAPTLYQPQHFGDGTRLSIL.

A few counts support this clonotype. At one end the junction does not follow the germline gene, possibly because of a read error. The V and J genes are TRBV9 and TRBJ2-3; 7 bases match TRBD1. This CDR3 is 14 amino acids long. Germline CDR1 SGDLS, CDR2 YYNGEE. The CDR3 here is CASSVQGPGDTQYF. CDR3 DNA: TGCGCCAGCAGCGTACAGGGGCCGGGAGATACGCAGTATTTT.

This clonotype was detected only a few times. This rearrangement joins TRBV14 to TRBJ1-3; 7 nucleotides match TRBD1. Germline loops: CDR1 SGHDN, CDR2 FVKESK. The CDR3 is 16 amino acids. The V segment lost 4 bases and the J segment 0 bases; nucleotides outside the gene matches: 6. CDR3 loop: CASSPLGQNSGNTIYF. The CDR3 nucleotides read TGTGCCAGCAGCCCGTTGGGACAGAACTCTGGAAACACCATATATTTT.

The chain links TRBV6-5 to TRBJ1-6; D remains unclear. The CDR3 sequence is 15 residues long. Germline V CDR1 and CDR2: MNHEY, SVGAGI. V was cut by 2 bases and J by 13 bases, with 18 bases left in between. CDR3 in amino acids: CASSYSASLIRPLHF. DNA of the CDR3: TGTGCCAGCAGTTACAGCGCCAGCTTAATTCGGCCCCTCCACTTT.

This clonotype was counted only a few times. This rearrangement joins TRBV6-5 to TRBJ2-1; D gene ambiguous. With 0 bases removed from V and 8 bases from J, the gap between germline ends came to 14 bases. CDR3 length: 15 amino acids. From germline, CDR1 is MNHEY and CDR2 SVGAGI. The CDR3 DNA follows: TGTGCCAGCAGTTACTCAAGGTCTCCCTGGGATGAGCAGTTCTTC. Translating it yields CASSYSRSPWDEQFF.

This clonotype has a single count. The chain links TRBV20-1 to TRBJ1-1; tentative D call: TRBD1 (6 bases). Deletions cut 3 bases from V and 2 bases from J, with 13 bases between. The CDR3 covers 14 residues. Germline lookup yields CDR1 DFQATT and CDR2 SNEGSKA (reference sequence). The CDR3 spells CSARQTGLNTEAFF. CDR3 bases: TGCAGTGCTAGGCAGACAGGACTAAACACTGAAGCTTTCTTT.

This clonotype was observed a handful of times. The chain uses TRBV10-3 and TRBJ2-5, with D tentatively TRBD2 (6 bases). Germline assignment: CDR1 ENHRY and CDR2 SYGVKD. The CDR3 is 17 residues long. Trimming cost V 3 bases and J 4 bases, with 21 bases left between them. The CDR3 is CAISDWPLADATETQYF. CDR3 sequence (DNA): TGTGCCATCAGTGATTGGCCATTAGCGGACGCCACAGAGACCCAGTACTTC.

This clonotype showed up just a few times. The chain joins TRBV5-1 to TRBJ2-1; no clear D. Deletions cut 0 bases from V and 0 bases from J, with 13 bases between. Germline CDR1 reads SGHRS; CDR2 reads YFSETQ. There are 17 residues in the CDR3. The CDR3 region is CASSLGTAPSSYNEQFF. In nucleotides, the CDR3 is TGCGCCAGCAGCTTGGGAACAGCCCCGAGCTCCTACAATGAGCAGTTCTTC.

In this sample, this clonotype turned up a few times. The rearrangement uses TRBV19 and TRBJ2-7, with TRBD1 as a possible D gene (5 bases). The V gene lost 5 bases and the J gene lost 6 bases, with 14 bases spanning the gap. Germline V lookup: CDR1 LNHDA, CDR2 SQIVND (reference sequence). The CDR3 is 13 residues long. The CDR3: CASSARVGGEQYV. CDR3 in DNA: TGTGCCAGTAGTGCCAGGGTCGGTGGCGAGCAGTACGTC.

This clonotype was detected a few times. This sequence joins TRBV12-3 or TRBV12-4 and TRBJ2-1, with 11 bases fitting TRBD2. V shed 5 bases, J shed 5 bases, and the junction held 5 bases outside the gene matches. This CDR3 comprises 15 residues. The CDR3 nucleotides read TGTGCCAGCAGTGTACTAGCGGGGGCCCACAATGAGCAGTTCTTC. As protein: CASSVLAGAHNEQFF.

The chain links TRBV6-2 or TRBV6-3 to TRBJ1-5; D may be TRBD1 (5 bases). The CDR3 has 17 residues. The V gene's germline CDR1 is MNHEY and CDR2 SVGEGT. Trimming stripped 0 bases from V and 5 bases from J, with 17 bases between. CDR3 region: CASSYSGLRGLYQPQHF. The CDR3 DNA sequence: TGTGCCAGCAGTTACTCGGGGCTCCGAGGCCTCTATCAGCCCCAGCATTTT.

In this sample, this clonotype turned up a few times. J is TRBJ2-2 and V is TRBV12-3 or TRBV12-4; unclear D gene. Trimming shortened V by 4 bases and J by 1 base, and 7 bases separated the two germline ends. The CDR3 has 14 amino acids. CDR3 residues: CASSSRQNTGELFF. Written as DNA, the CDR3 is TGTGCCAGCAGTTCCCGCCAGAACACCGGGGAGCTGTTTTTT.

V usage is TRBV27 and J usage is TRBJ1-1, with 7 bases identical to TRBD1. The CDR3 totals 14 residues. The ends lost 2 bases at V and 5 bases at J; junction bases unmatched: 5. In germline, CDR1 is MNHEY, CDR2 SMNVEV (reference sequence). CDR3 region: CASSLTRGRTEAFF. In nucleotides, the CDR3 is TGTGCCAGCAGTTTAACAAGGGGGCGGACTGAAGCTTTCTTT.